Listed below are T cell receptor beta chains from one sample, sequenced in a study of T cell changes during pregnancy in multiple sclerosis. Produced via immunoSEQ multiplex PCR; TCRdb's table is partial and in-frame only. This table has tens of thousands of clones, 75% to 95% appearing once. The sequencing used CD4+ T cells from peripheral blood mononuclear cells, collected before pregnancy. The source of these receptors is a female donor with multiple sclerosis, enrolled in a pregnancy study. Each CDR3 is given with its conserved first and last residue. Fields, in order: clone size, D gene, J gene, V gene, CDR3 DNA, CDR3 protein. The D gene is left open where the match is weak. Only part of the rows carry a size: once, few, many, or a class if the clone is expanded.

>few|TRBD1|TRBJ1-1|TRBV5-4
TGTGCCAGCAGCTTGGAAGGGACAGAGAAAGCTTTCTTT
CASSLEGTEKAFF
>medium-sized|TRBD1|TRBJ1-2|TRBV30
TGTGCCTGGAGAGGGGGGACAGGTCTAGGTGGCTACACCTTC
CAWRGGTGLGGYTF
>.|.|TRBJ1-4|TRBV18
TGTGCCAGCTCACCAGTCCGGACTGGGGAAAAACTGTTTTTT
CASSPVRTGEKLFF
>.|.|TRBJ2-3|TRBV10-3
TGTGCCATCAGTGAGCTTGAGACTAGAGGCCGTCCAGATACGCAGTATTTT
CAISELETRGRPDTQYF
>.|TRBD1|TRBJ1-6|TRBV7-8
TGTGCCAGCAGCGAAAGACAGGGGATGGGTTCACCCCTCCACTTT
CASSERQGMGSPLHF
>.|.|TRBJ2-2|TRBV7-3
TGTGCCAGTTCCTTGGCGGGAAACACCGGGGAGCTGTTTTTT
CASSLAGNTGELFF
>.|.|TRBJ2-4|TRBV7-2
TGTGCCAGCAGCTTAGATTGGTTATCGGACATTCAGTACTTC
CASSLDWLSDIQYF
>.|TRBD1|TRBJ1-6|TRBV10-3
TGTGCCATCAGTGTTAAGGGACGGGACAGCTCCTATAATTCACCCCTCCACTTT
CAISVKGRDSSYNSPLHF
>.|TRBD1|TRBJ1-1|TRBV15
TGTGCCACCAGCAGGGGGGTCGGACAGGGAGGAACTGAAGCTTTCTTT
CATSRGVGQGGTEAFF
>.|TRBD1|TRBJ2-7|TRBV5-1
TGCGCCAGCTCCACGAGACAGGGGAGCGGCGAGCAGTACTTC
CASSTRQGSGEQYF
>.|.|TRBJ1-4|TRBV18
TGTGCCAGCTCACTAACAACTAATGAAAAACTGTTTTTT
CASSLTTNEKLFF
>.|TRBD1|TRBJ1-1|TRBV28
TGTGCCAGCAGTCCAGGGACAGTAAGGATGAACACTGAAGCTTTCTTT
CASSPGTVRMNTEAFF
>.|TRBD2|TRBJ2-1|TRBV19
TGTGCCAGTAGTATAGGGACTAGGAAGTACAATGAGCAGTTCTTC
CASSIGTRKYNEQFF
>few|.|TRBJ1-1|TRBV5-6
TGTGCCAGCAGCCGAGAAACTGAAGCTTTCTTT
CASSRETEAFF
>.|.|TRBJ1-4|TRBV7-9
TGTGCCAGCAGCTTATTTTCAGGGGCAACTAATGAAAAACTGTTTTTT
CASSLFSGATNEKLFF
>.|.|TRBJ1-1|TRBV6-5
TGTGCCAGCAGTCGGATACAGGGTGCGGAGTCTGAAGCTTTCTTT
CASSRIQGAESEAFF
>.|.|TRBJ2-7|TRBV6-6
TGTGCCACCCAGGGGAGGGTAGCGTCCTACGAGCAGTACTTC
CATQGRVASYEQYF
>.|TRBD2|TRBJ2-1|TRBV7-8
TGTGCCAGCAGCCGGACGACTAGCGGGAGCTATGAGCAGTTCTTC
CASSRTTSGSYEQFF
>.|.|TRBJ2-4|TRBV19
TGTGCCAGTAGTAGCCATACAGGGAATACGAACATTCAGTACTTC
CASSSHTGNTNIQYF
>.|TRBD2|TRBJ2-2|TRBV2
TGTGCCAGCAGTGAAGCCTTTTTCAAGCGGGGGGGCCGGGGCGGGGAGCTGTTTTTT
CASSEAFFKRGGRGGELFF
>once|.|TRBJ2-1|TRBV15
TGTGCCACCAGCAGGGGCTATATTAATGAGCAGTTCTTC
CATSRGYINEQFF
>.|TRBD1|TRBJ2-2|TRBV5-5
TGTGCCAGCGGGAAACGGACAGGGTTTGGGGCGAACACCGGGGAGCTGTTTTTT
CASGKRTGFGANTGELFF
>.|TRBD1|TRBJ2-1|TRBV5-1
TGCGCCAGCAGCTTCACAGGGGTTTCCTACAATGAGCAGTTCTTC
CASSFTGVSYNEQFF
>.|.|TRBJ2-3|TRBV9
TGTGCCAGCAGCGTAGAAGCGTCGCGCCCTACGCAGTATTTT
CASSVEASRPTQYF
>.|.|TRBJ1-3|TRBV2
TGTGCCAGCAGTGAAGGTGGCAGTCTCTCTGGAAACACCATATATTTT
CASSEGGSLSGNTIYF
>.|.|TRBJ1-2|TRBV6-1
TGTGCCAGCACCAGGGAATTTAGTTATGGCTACACCTTC
CASTREFSYGYTF
>.|TRBD1|TRBJ1-3|TRBV7-2
TGTGCCAGCAGCTTAGCACAGGGGGTTGGTGGAAACACCATATATTTT
CASSLAQGVGGNTIYF
>.|.|TRBJ2-7|TRBV5-5
TGTGCCAGCAGCTTGGCCGTCGAGCAGTACTTC
CASSLAVEQYF
>.|TRBD2|TRBJ2-1|TRBV6-1
TGTGCCAGCAGTGGAAGTAGCGGGGGGGCCAGATACAATGAGCAGTTCTTC
CASSGSSGGARYNEQFF
>few|.|TRBJ1-5|TRBV28
TGTGCCAGCAGGCGGGGTCCCCCTAATCAGCCCCAGCATTTT
CASRRGPPNQPQHF
>.|TRBD2|TRBJ2-5|TRBV6-1
TGTGCCAGCAGTGAAGCCGTAGCGGGGGGAGGAGGGGAGACCCAGTACTTC
CASSEAVAGGGGETQYF
>.|.|TRBJ1-6|TRBV30
TGTGCCTGGAGTGCGGACAGAGGGACCTATAATTCACCCCTCCACTTT
CAWSADRGTYNSPLHF
>.|.|TRBJ1-1|TRBV28
TGTGCCAGCACCAAACAGGGTTTCACTGAAGCTTTCTTT
CASTKQGFTEAFF
>.|.|TRBJ2-2|TRBV7-3
TGTGCCAGCAGCCCCCAAGGCTCAGGCACCGGGGAGCTGTTTTTT
CASSPQGSGTGELFF
>.|TRBD1|TRBJ1-4|TRBV5-4
TGTGCCAGCAGCTATGGGGACAGAGGAAATGAAAAACTGTTTTTT
CASSYGDRGNEKLFF
>.|.|TRBJ2-3|TRBV28
TGTGCCAGCAGTCTCCCAGGCGGCAGGGGTTACACAGATACGCAGTATTTT
CASSLPGGRGYTDTQYF